This T cell receptor beta chain was sequenced for a study of cytomegalovirus exposure and HLA in healthy donors (dated by TCRdb to about 2017). Looking at the study overall: An earlier analysis of about 530 of the donors reported around 280 Gb of sequence data and 117 million unique TCR beta sequences obtained from about 179 million T cells. The study aimed to test whether cataloging public T cell receptors could reveal signatures of past pathogen exposure. Across approximately 400 genotyped donors of the cohort, an average of roughly 250,000 unique TCR beta nucleotide sequences per donor were sequenced, and approximately 17% of those sequences were non-productive. Donor age, sex, ethnicity and CMV serostatus were compiled alongside the repertoire data. Rather than drawing on any new phenotypic data, the later analysis identified candidate immune exposures from TCR beta sequences and the way those sequences occurred across donors. An earlier analysis of a few hundred of the donors applied high-throughput TCR beta sequencing to assess whether each TCR beta V gene segment acted as functional or pseudogenic. Besides the first cohort of 666 subjects, a separate validation cohort made up of 120 or so different subjects was used. HLA typing covered class I and class II loci at four-digit resolution. Of the roughly 400 genotyped donors, about 80% fell in the genetic ancestry cluster associated with self-reported Caucasian donors. Approximately 330 gigabases of sequencing data and 75 million to 85 million unique TCR sequences made up an early release that covered under 750 HLA-typed donors. All discovery cohort repertoires had been generated on a single sequencing platform. A later analysis re-analyzed previously published TCR beta repertoires from roughly 690 donors and added high-resolution HLA genotyping to study TCR occurrence patterns. A later genetic analysis used genome-wide SNP genotypes for about 60% of the roughly 670 donors, treating that subset as a discovery cohort. Typing coverage differed by locus: A, B, C, DRB1 and DQB1 were typed in roughly 620-630 donors, DQA1 in around 500, DPA1 in 600 to 610, and DPB1 in 400 to 490. Roughly 5 DR-DQ haplotypes were treated as single units for association and clustering because of strong linkage in the cohort. To predict cytomegalovirus infection status, the study brought together high-throughput TCR immunosequencing, statistical association of individual TCRs with disease status, and machine learning. The study used immunosequencing to profile the T cell repertoires of hundreds of subjects and linked those repertoires to cytomegalovirus serostatus.

A remark on this clone: There is no known antigen for this receptor. Within one base of it there is no much larger clone, and no base qualities were kept.

What the authors observed across the whole study: When HLA alleles, especially DR and DQ, strongly co-occurred, TCR associations were difficult to assign to individual alleles. A further reported finding was that TCR beta sequences accurately predicted the HLA-A and HLA-B alleles for most subjects in the first cohort. Compared with equally common non-associated chains, HLA-associated TCR beta chains in a later analysis were more clonally expanded and had lower generation probabilities. Specific HLA alleles were associated with about 17,000 TCR beta sequences at a false discovery rate of 0.05 in a later analysis. This cohort had only TCR beta chains sequenced, and the lack of alpha or paired-chain data limited which features could be detected. Immune exposure information for the cohort was limited to CMV serostatus. The classifier was reported to diagnose cytomegalovirus status with high specificity and sensitivity in both the original and validation cohorts. The presence/absence analyses assumed that sequencing depth was roughly uniform across donors, and that assumption may not be true. In an earlier analysis of approximately 600 of the donors, most TCR beta V segments were observed in productive rearrangements about 87% or about 30% of the time, broadly matching IMGT annotations. It was suggested by the authors that the approach could potentially be generalized to other disease states and immunological phenotypes. Linkage disequilibrium might explain the correlated functional status among segregating V segments, but an unknown experimental factor could not be ruled out. Because the 87-base-pair reads could not distinguish some IMGT-functional V segments, including TRBV6-2 and TRBV6-3, those segments were excluded. In a later analysis, most CMV-associated TCR beta chains were found to appear HLA-restricted, with HLA associations seemingly driven largely by CMV exposure. In a later genetic analysis, a missense DCLRE1C variant was associated with V-gene and J-gene trimming of TCR beta chains, and the association was replicated in an independent cohort. Because counts were too low, seventeen rarely observed V segments, including chromosome 9 orphons, were excluded from the earlier analysis of around 640 of the donors. A later analysis reported that several top co-occurrence clusters appeared linked to parvovirus B19, influenza, CMV and Epstein-Barr virus. Compared with the roughly 700-donor mean, donors in an Asian-associated ancestry cluster had fewer N-insertions in productive TCRs, according to a later genetic analysis. The study gave a list of some 150 TCR beta chains associated with cytomegalovirus. A few of the identified cytomegalovirus-associated TCR beta chains were confirmed in vitro to be specific for cytomegalovirus antigens. In a later analysis, the rate of TCR association differed among HLA loci, with DRB1 alleles having the most associated TCRs and HLA-C alleles having the fewest. Because HLA typing was missing for some donors at each locus, association tests included only the typed subset. Across donors, most TCR sequences were observed very rarely, whereas some public TCRs were present in many individuals. The sequencing pipeline was judged likely to have produced a cluster of highly shared sequence variants as a technical artifact.

V is pared back by 0 bases and J by 3 bases, with 26 bases lying between the germline termini. Taken from cysteine to phenylalanine, the CDR3 has 20 residues. Here the CDR3 DNA is all that survives: 60 bases in frame from base 1. Reading the germline V gene gives CDR1 SGHAT and CDR2 FQNNGV. The cohort comprised fewer than 750 healthy bone marrow donors. All cohort members were sampled while nominally healthy, although unrecorded immune exposures were likely present. The donor tested CMV seronegative and was one of the 352 seronegative cohort members. A peripheral blood sample was provided by each donor, and peripheral blood mononuclear cells were used for TCR beta sequencing. Genomic DNA extraction from the blood cell samples was performed with the Qiagen DNeasy Blood Extraction Kit. Receptor libraries were prepared by the immunoSEQ multiplex PCR assay. A mixture of 60 forward primers for TCR Vbeta segments and 13 reverse primers for TCR Jbeta segments was used in the multiplex PCR. A multiplex PCR assay on genomic DNA amplified the CDR3 region of rearranged TCR beta genes. The Illumina HiSeq System was used to sequence the amplified TCR beta libraries as 87-base-pair reads. The original methods were these. A later analysis tallied 75 million to 85 million unique TCR beta chains across the 666 repertoires, and around 12 million of those chains were shared by two or more donors. To remove PCR and sequencing errors, raw reads were error-corrected and collapsed into unique sequences using a nearest-neighbor algorithm that merged closely related sequences. Alignment of CDR3 sequences to IMGT reference sequences was used to assign V, D and J gene segments. Each retained sequence needed at least a six-nucleotide match to both a V gene segment and a J gene segment. Rearrangements were classified as productive when the CDR3 lacked stop codons and remained in frame with V and J, and all other rearrangements were classified as non-productive. CDR3 was defined according to IMGT convention as the region running from the second conserved V-encoded cysteine to the conserved J-encoded phenylalanine. The earlier analysis of more than 450 of the donors excluded sequences that lacked an unambiguous match to a single V gene segment. In an earlier analysis of approximately 500 of the donors, a V segment was called functional when productive rearrangements were above 56.7%, and segregating when the standard deviation between donors exceeded 5%. A statistical classification framework was built to diagnose cytomegalovirus status from the catalog of TCR beta chain sequences. In a later analysis, TCR nucleotide sequences were compared against IMGT/GENE-DB human TR gene sequences so that V and J genes could be assigned. The TCRdist pipeline was used in a later analysis to assign CDR3 sequences and most-parsimonious VDJ recombination scenarios. In a later analysis, each TCR beta chain was defined by its CDR3 amino acid sequence together with its V-gene family, and reads lacking a unique V-gene family were excluded. A later analysis removed several hundred highly shared, low-generation-probability nucleotide sequences to deal with suspected cross-contamination and a sequencing artifact. In a later analysis, a clonal expansion index for each public chain was calculated from normalized within-repertoire ranks of inferred template counts. Generation probabilities in a later analysis came from a VDJ recombination model fitted to out-of-frame rearrangements, and those results were checked against IGoR. In a later analysis, hypergeometric tests were used to score TCR-TCR, TCR-HLA and TCR-CMV co-occurrence, with a repertoire-size bias correction applied to TCR pairs. A later analysis estimated false discovery rates by permuting HLA or CMV assignments 20 times. In a later analysis, co-occurring TCRs were grouped using DBSCAN, and TCRdist sequence similarity was added for clustering within HLA-allele-positive subsets. Repertoires with fewer than 30,000 or more than 120,000 public chains were left out of co-occurrence clustering, as were several repertoires with anomalous nucleotide sharing. TCRdb provides this immuneACCESS table in a form limited to in-frame rearrangements. Some clones are lacking; in checked studies, under half of them reflect an unresolved V gene, and why the rest are absent is not known. The DNA was the basis for D and trimming; V, J and clone size are from that table. Here the sample has under 200,000 clones; roughly four fifths occur a single time. 1.5% to 2% of the sample lies in the top ten.

The specimen was PBMCs. This receptor was obtained from a man aged 25 to 40 in good health and CMV-seronegative. The chain is made from TRBV11-2 and TRBJ1-2, with no confidently assigned D gene. The CDR3 protein is CASSLDSRGNTENSYYGYTF. In nucleotides, the sequence is TGTGCCAGCAGCTTAGACTCCCGGGGAAATACCGAGAACTCCTACTATGGCTACACCTTC.